This T cell receptor (beta chain) stems from a study of T cells in Graves' hyperthyroidism and ophthalmopathy. Study results and caveats: Within blood appeared most thyroid clonotypes that had expanded above 0.001.

Amplified TCR beta CDR3 regions derived from RNA transcripts. TCR CDR3 regions were first amplified by RT-PCR with HTBI primers. TCRdb called the multiplex PCR reads again in MiXCR, with one record for every CDR3 protein. The sample has hundreds of thousands of distinct CDR3 sequences, about 17% seen once; the top ten hold less than 4.5%. This CDR3 contains 14 residues. The V gene's germline CDR1 is KGHSH and CDR2 LQKENI. V lost 3 bases and J lost 0, with 8 bases in between. This clonotype was seen many times. The target antigen is unknown. The TCR originated in a woman in her 30s with Graves' hyperthyroidism. The sequencing input was blood. The genes are TRBV18 and TRBJ1-1; no clear D. CDR3 region: CASSPLNMNTEAFF. DNA of the CDR3: TGTGCCAGCTCACCCCTCAACATGAACACTGAAGCTTTCTTT.